This T cell receptor (beta chain) was sequenced for a study of a mutant IDH1 vaccine in newly diagnosed glioma. The CDR3 is 18 amino acids. Time point defined: week 11, during vaccination. Alongside topical imiquimod, each dose of vaccine comprised 300 ug of mutant IDH1 20-mer peptide. Remarks on this clone: Its matching antigen is unknown.

Assay used: immunoSEQ multiplex PCR; TCRdb lists only in-frame clones, some missing. The table shows 100,000 to 150,000 clones, with about four fifths occurring only once. The chain couples TRBV21-1 to TRBJ2-4; the table's D gene call, TRBD2, was not cross checked with the DNA. TRBV21-1 is assigned pseudogene status. The clonotype was recovered from a man aged 40-49 years with glioma. The sample was PBMCs, taken from a glioma patient whose treatment included an IDH1 peptide vaccine. In nucleotides, the CDR3 is TGTGCCAGCAGCAAAGCGCGGAAGGGGAGGGATGCCAAAAACATTCAGTACTTC. Translation gives CASSKARKGRDAKNIQYF.